The 3 T cell receptor beta chains below come from one sample, sequenced in a study of lymphopenia after photon versus proton radiotherapy. Here immunoSEQ multiplex PCR was the method, and the copy in TCRdb shows in-frame clones only, minus some. Counted here are about 20,000 clones, roughly 89% occurring once; the ten biggest clones make up around 10%. Sample: peripheral blood, taken from a patient treated with proton-based radiotherapy. Receptors were obtained from an elderly man with esophageal cancer.

This clone was seen a single time. The chain recombines TRBV27 with TRBJ2-7; D is unresolved. Germline V gene data show CDR1 as MNHEY and CDR2 as SMNVEV (reference sequence). CDR3 length: 14 amino acids. V was trimmed by 6 bases and J by 2 bases, leaving 14 bases between them. In DNA, the CDR3 is TGTGCCAGCAGGAGCCGCGCCGGGCCCTACGAGCAGTACTTC. As protein: CASRSRAGPYEQYF.

The J gene is TRBJ1-1, the V gene TRBV2; D uncertain. The CDR3 has 14 residues. The V gene's germline CDR1 is SNHLY and CDR2 FYNNEI. V was pared by 0 bases and J by 4 bases, with 9 bases between. The CDR3 loop reads CASSEAPGATEAFF. For the CDR3, the DNA is TGTGCCAGCAGTGAAGCCCCGGGAGCCACTGAAGCTTTCTTT. The variable domain in full, completed from reference TRBV2 and TRBJ1-1, reads EPEVTQTPSHQVTQMGQEVILRCVPISNHLYFYWYRQILGQKVEFLVSFYNNEISEKSEIFDDQFSVERPDGSNFTLKIRSTKLEDSAMYFCASSEAPGATEAFFGQGTRLTVV.

The chain has TRBV19 and TRBJ2-1; D is ambiguous. V was cut by 3 bases and J by 7 bases, with 7 bases left in between. The CDR3 has 12 amino acids. Germline CDR1 and CDR2: LNHDA and SQIVND (reference sequence). Written as DNA, the CDR3 is TGTGCCAGTAGTATTGGTGTGAATGAGCAGTTCTTC. This gives the protein CASSIGVNEQFF.